A selection of T cell receptor beta chains follows, all from one sample in a study of CD8 T cells in ankylosing spondylitis. TCRdb called the 5' RACE reads again in MiXCR, with one record for every CDR3 protein. In the table there are about 330,000 distinct CDR3 sequences, 8% of which are singletons. The sequencing sample was made of blood, either unsorted or a sorted T cell fraction (not recorded which). Receptors were obtained from a male donor with ankylosing spondylitis. The CDR3 runs from the conserved cysteine through the conserved F or W. D genes are given only for firm matches. Clone sizes are given selectively: once, few, many, or a class where the clone is expanded.

j_gene: TRBJ2-5
abundance: .
d_gene: TRBD1
v_gene: TRBV29-1
CDR3aa: CSVETGMGETQYF
CDR3nt: TGCAGCGTTGAGACAGGGATGGGAGAGACCCAGTACTTC

j_gene: TRBJ2-5
abundance: many
d_gene: .
v_gene: TRBV12-3/TRBV12-4
CDR3aa: CASSFRPRMETQYF
CDR3nt: TGTGCCAGCAGTTTCCGTCCAAGGATGGAGACCCAGTACTTC

j_gene: TRBJ1-4
abundance: .
d_gene: .
v_gene: TRBV6-5
CDR3aa: CASSYATRAGEKLFF
CDR3nt: TGTGCCAGCAGTTACGCCACCAGGGCCGGGGAAAAACTGTTTTTT

j_gene: TRBJ2-4
abundance: .
d_gene: TRBD2
v_gene: TRBV11-2
CDR3aa: CASSLGGLENIQYF
CDR3nt: TGTGCCAGCAGCTTGGGAGGGCTCGAAAACATTCAGTACTTC

j_gene: TRBJ1-2
abundance: .
d_gene: .
v_gene: TRBV7-9
CDR3aa: CASSLVDQGGGYTF
CDR3nt: TGTGCCAGCAGCTTAGTGGATCAGGGCGGGGGCTACACCTTC

j_gene: TRBJ2-7
abundance: many
d_gene: .
v_gene: TRBV4-1
CDR3aa: CASSQAWTEDYFYEQYF
CDR3nt: TGCGCCAGCAGCCAAGCTTGGACAGAGGACTACTTCTACGAGCAGTACTTC

j_gene: TRBJ2-2
abundance: .
d_gene: .
v_gene: TRBV10-2
CDR3aa: CASSKGWGNTGELFF
CDR3nt: TGCGCCAGCAGCAAAGGGTGGGGGAACACCGGGGAGCTGTTTTTT

j_gene: TRBJ2-7
abundance: few
d_gene: .
v_gene: TRBV6-1
CDR3aa: CASRSRVVYEQYF
CDR3nt: TGTGCCAGCAGGTCCAGGGTCGTCTACGAGCAGTACTTC

j_gene: TRBJ2-5
abundance: few
d_gene: TRBD2
v_gene: TRBV29-1
CDR3aa: CSVEVWDRITSGSSETQYF
CDR3nt: TGCAGCGTTGAAGTGTGGGACAGGATAACTAGCGGGAGCTCTGAGACCCAGTACTTC

j_gene: TRBJ2-1
abundance: .
d_gene: .
v_gene: TRBV11-2
CDR3aa: CASSSLIGNEQFF
CDR3nt: TGTGCCAGCAGTTCCCTCATCGGCAATGAGCAGTTCTTC

j_gene: TRBJ2-4
abundance: .
d_gene: TRBD2
v_gene: TRBV27
CDR3aa: CASSLLAGPTLAKNIQYF
CDR3nt: TGTGCCAGCAGTTTACTAGCGGGACCTACCCTAGCCAAAAACATTCAGTACTTC

j_gene: TRBJ2-1
abundance: many
d_gene: TRBD1
v_gene: TRBV7-3
CDR3aa: CASSPLGTATKASSYNEQFF
CDR3nt: TGTGCCAGCAGCCCCCTAGGGACAGCGACCAAGGCAAGCTCCTACAATGAGCAGTTCTTC

j_gene: TRBJ2-2
abundance: few
d_gene: .
v_gene: TRBV6-1
CDR3aa: CASSLGRTRREPGELFF
CDR3nt: TGTGCCAGCAGTCTGGGCAGGACAAGACGGGAACCCGGGGAGCTGTTTTTT

j_gene: TRBJ2-1
abundance: few
d_gene: TRBD1
v_gene: TRBV12-3/TRBV12-4
CDR3aa: CASSPSATGVYNEQFF
CDR3nt: TGTGCCAGCAGTCCCTCCGCCACAGGGGTCTACAATGAGCAGTTCTTC

j_gene: TRBJ2-1
abundance: few
d_gene: TRBD1
v_gene: TRBV27
CDR3aa: CASSPIQGRSYNEQFF
CDR3nt: TGTGCCAGCAGCCCTATACAGGGGCGATCCTACAATGAGCAGTTCTTC

j_gene: TRBJ2-1
abundance: few
d_gene: TRBD2
v_gene: TRBV7-9
CDR3aa: CASSTTSGASYNEQFF
CDR3nt: TGTGCCAGCAGCACAACTAGCGGGGCTTCCTACAATGAGCAGTTCTTC

j_gene: TRBJ2-1
abundance: many
d_gene: TRBD2
v_gene: TRBV30
CDR3aa: CAWSSGSGIYNEQFF
CDR3nt: TGTGCCTGGAGTTCGGGGAGCGGGATCTACAATGAGCAGTTCTTC

j_gene: TRBJ2-1
abundance: few
d_gene: TRBD2
v_gene: TRBV5-1
CDR3aa: CASSQPSGRPDNEQFF
CDR3nt: TGCGCCAGCAGCCAACCTAGCGGGAGGCCCGACAATGAGCAGTTCTTC

j_gene: TRBJ1-5
abundance: many
d_gene: .
v_gene: TRBV20-1
CDR3aa: CSAKNSQGFDQPQHF
CDR3nt: TGCAGTGCTAAAAACTCACAGGGATTCGACCAGCCCCAGCATTTT

j_gene: TRBJ2-1
abundance: few
d_gene: .
v_gene: TRBV5-1
CDR3aa: CASSLVLINNEQFF
CDR3nt: TGCGCCAGCAGCTTGGTTCTAATAAACAATGAGCAGTTCTTC

j_gene: TRBJ2-2
abundance: few
d_gene: .
v_gene: TRBV12-3/TRBV12-4
CDR3aa: CASSLGGLTTNTGELFF
CDR3nt: TGTGCCAGCAGTTTAGGGGGACTGACCACGAACACCGGGGAGCTGTTTTTT

j_gene: TRBJ2-5
abundance: .
d_gene: .
v_gene: TRBV20-1
CDR3aa: CSASLTLGQETQYF
CDR3nt: TGCAGTGCTAGCCTCACCCTGGGGCAAGAGACCCAGTACTTC